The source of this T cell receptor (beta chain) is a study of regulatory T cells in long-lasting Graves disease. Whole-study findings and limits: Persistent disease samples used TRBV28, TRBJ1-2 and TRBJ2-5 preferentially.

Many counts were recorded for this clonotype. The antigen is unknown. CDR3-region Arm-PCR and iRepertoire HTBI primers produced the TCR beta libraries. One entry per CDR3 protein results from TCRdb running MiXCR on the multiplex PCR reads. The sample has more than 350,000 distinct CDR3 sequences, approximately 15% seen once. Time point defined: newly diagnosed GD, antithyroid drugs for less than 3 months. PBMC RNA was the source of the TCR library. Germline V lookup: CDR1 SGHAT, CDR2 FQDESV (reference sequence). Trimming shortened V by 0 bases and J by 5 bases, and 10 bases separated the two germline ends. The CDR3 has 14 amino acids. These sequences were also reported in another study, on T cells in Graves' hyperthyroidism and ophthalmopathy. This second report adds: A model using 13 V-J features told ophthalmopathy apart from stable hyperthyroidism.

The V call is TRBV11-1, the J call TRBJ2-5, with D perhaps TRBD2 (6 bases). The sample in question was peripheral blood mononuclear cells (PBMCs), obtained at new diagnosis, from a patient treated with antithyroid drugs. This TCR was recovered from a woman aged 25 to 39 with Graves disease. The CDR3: CASSLARRGETQYF. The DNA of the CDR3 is TGTGCCAGCAGCTTAGCACGACGGGGGGAGACCCAGTACTTC.